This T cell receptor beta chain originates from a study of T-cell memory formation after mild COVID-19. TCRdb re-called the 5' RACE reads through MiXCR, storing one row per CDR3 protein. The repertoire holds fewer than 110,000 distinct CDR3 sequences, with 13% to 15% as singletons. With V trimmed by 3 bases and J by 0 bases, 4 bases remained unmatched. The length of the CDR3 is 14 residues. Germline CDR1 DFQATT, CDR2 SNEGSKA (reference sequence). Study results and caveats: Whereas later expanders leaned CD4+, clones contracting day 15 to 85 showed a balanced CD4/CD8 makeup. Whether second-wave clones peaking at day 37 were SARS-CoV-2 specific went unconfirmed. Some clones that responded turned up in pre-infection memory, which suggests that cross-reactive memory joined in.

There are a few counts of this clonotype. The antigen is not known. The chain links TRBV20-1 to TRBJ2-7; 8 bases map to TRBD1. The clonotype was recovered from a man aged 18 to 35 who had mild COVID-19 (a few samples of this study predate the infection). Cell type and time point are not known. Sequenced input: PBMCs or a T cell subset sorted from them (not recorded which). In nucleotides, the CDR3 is TGCAGTGCTAGGGGGACAGGCCACTCCTACGAGCAGTACGTC. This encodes CSARGTGHSYEQYV.